This T cell receptor (beta chain) came from a study of blood T cell repertoires in COVID-19. In the study overall: Donors in the United States, Italy and Spain gave samples during acute or convalescent COVID-19. From T cells, B-cell-depleted T cells, or PBMCs came the material, which was cDNA or gDNA.

In the authors' workflow: Reference gene primer amplification yielded estimated nucleated cell counts. Measured with immunoSEQ multiplex PCR; TCRdb has only the in-frame clones, and not every one. The V and J calls and clone size were taken over from that table, and D and trimming were inferred from the DNA. The table has around 400,000 clones, more than 75% seen once. This clone was counted at least ten times. Seattle cases were enrolled at active infection and followed longitudinally. The TCR was taken from a woman in her sixties with COVID-19, enrolled during active disease. Sequenced input: peripheral blood.

CDR3 in DNA: TGTGCCAGCAGCGCGACAGTTGCGAACACCGGGGAGCTGTTTTTT. It yields the protein CASSATVANTGELFF. The chain carries TRBV5-4 and TRBJ2-2; tentative D call: TRBD1 (5 bases). V was trimmed by 4 bases and J by 0 bases, leaving 10 bases between them. The CDR3 spans 15 residues. From germline, CDR1 is SGHNT and CDR2 YYREEE (reference sequence). Supplemented by reference TRBV5-4 and TRBJ2-2, the full variable domain reads ETGVTQSPTHLIKTRGQQVTLRCSSQSGHNTVSWYQQALGQGPQFIFQYYREEENGRGNFPPRFSGLQFPNYSSELNVNALELDDSALYLCASSATVANTGELFFGEGSRLTVL.